These 3 T cell receptor beta chains were all obtained from the same sample, sequenced in a study of blood T cell repertoires in COVID-19. TCRdb's copy holds only in-frame clones and misses some; the assay was immunoSEQ multiplex PCR. The sample yields about 260,000 clones, approximately 79% seen once. Sequenced material: PBMCs or T cells enriched from blood (not recorded which). The receptors originated from a man in his thirties or forties with acute COVID-19.

V usage is TRBV5-8 and J usage is TRBJ1-2; 10 nucleotides align to TRBD1. Germline trimming cut 3 bases from V and 3 bases from J; bases unmatched to any gene: 5. The CDR3 is made up of 15 amino acids. Germline assignment: CDR1 SGHTS and CDR2 YDEGEE. Here the CDR3 reads CASSWGQGTDYGYTF. The CDR3 coding sequence is TGTGCCAGCAGCTGGGGACAGGGGACCGACTATGGCTACACCTTC.

This chain connects TRBV24-1 to TRBJ1-2; possible D gene TRBD1, 6 bases. This CDR3 region has 14 residues. Trimming took off 6 bases at V and 3 bases at J, with 13 bases between the two ends. Germline lookup yields CDR1 KGHDR and CDR2 SFDVKD. The CDR3 nucleotides are TGTGCCACCAGTCAATCAGGGGATTACTATGGCTACACCTTC. This sequence encodes CATSQSGDYYGYTF.

This sequence joins TRBV27 and TRBJ1-1; no definite D call. The CDR3 extends over 13 amino acids. V shed 3 bases and J shed 1 base, with 6 bases lying between them. CDR1 and CDR2 (germline): MNHEY, SMNVEV (reference sequence). CDR3 DNA sequence: TGTGCCAGCAGTTTCACCGGGAACACTGAAGCTTTCTTT. Protein sequence: CASSFTGNTEAFF.